The following is a T cell receptor beta chain sequence with its context. The entry originates in a study of blood T cell repertoires in COVID-19. Whole-study context: Acute and convalescent COVID-19 samples came from the United States, Italy and Spain. PBMCs, B-cell-depleted T cells, or T cells were the source of the cDNA or gDNA that made up the material.

Here immunoSEQ multiplex PCR was the method, and the copy in TCRdb shows in-frame clones only, minus some. The repertoire holds 150,000 to 200,000 clones, with roughly 84% as singletons. V lost 1 base, J lost 7 bases, and 7 bases stayed unmatched. The CDR3 sequence is 15 residues long. Germline V gene data show CDR1 as MNHEY and CDR2 as SVGEGT. Input material: PBMCs or T cells enriched from blood (not recorded which). This rearrangement joins TRBV6-2 or TRBV6-3 to TRBJ1-1, with 9 positions matching TRBD1. The source of this sequence is a woman in her 30s who had been exposed to COVID-19. The CDR3 region has the DNA TGTGCCAGCAGTTACTTTGACAGGGGGTCCGTTGAAGCTTTCTTT. Amino acids: CASSYFDRGSVEAFF.